Listed below are T cell receptor beta chains from one sample, sequenced in a study of blood T cell repertoires in COVID-19. Assay: immunoSEQ multiplex PCR; the TCRdb copy retains only in-frame clones and omits some. The data hold some 360,000 clones, with 70% to 90% observed a single time. Input material: peripheral blood. The receptors originated from a woman in her fifties or sixties with COVID-19, enrolled during active disease. The CDR3 runs from the conserved cysteine through the conserved F or W. D genes are given only for firm matches. Only part of the rows carry a size: once, few, many, or a class if the clone is expanded.

CDR3aa: CASSLRGTRDTGELFF
CDR3nt: TGTGCCAGCAGCTTGCGCGGGACTCGGGACACCGGGGAGCTGTTTTTT
d_gene: -
abundance: -
len: 16
v_gene: TRBV7-3
j_gene: TRBJ2-2

CDR3aa: CATSRVRQANNEQFF
CDR3nt: TGTGCCACCAGCAGAGTTCGACAGGCTAACAATGAGCAGTTCTTC
d_gene: -
abundance: -
len: 15
v_gene: TRBV15
j_gene: TRBJ2-1

CDR3aa: CASSAEQGLGETQYF
CDR3nt: TGTGCCAGCAGCGCAGAACAGGGGCTGGGAGAGACCCAGTACTTC
d_gene: TRBD1
abundance: once
len: 15
v_gene: TRBV9
j_gene: TRBJ2-5

CDR3aa: CASSFSGLAGGYNEQFF
CDR3nt: TGCGCCAGCAGCTTTTCGGGACTAGCGGGGGGGTACAATGAGCAGTTCTTC
d_gene: TRBD2
abundance: -
len: 17
v_gene: TRBV5-1
j_gene: TRBJ2-1

CDR3aa: CASRDLDLSSYNEQFF
CDR3nt: TGCGCCAGCAGGGATCTGGACTTAAGCTCCTACAATGAGCAGTTCTTC
d_gene: -
abundance: -
len: 16
v_gene: TRBV5-1
j_gene: TRBJ2-1

CDR3aa: CASSRNQETQYF
CDR3nt: TGTGCCAGCTCACGTAACCAGGAGACCCAGTACTTC
d_gene: -
abundance: -
len: 12
v_gene: TRBV18
j_gene: TRBJ2-5

CDR3aa: CASRRGSWGGERYEQYF
CDR3nt: TGTGCCAGCAGGCGAGGGTCTTGGGGCGGGGAGAGGTACGAGCAGTACTTC
d_gene: -
abundance: -
len: 17
v_gene: TRBV2
j_gene: TRBJ2-7

CDR3aa: CASISPSGYTF
CDR3nt: TGTGCCAGCATTTCCCCCAGTGGCTACACCTTC
d_gene: -
abundance: -
len: 11
v_gene: TRBV6-5
j_gene: TRBJ1-2

CDR3aa: CASSLDRGIGEQYF
CDR3nt: TGTGCCAGCAGCTTAGACAGGGGGATTGGCGAGCAGTACTTC
d_gene: TRBD1
abundance: -
len: 14
v_gene: TRBV7-2
j_gene: TRBJ2-7

CDR3aa: CASSQDLGVGSKLENQPQHF
CDR3nt: TGTGCCAGCAGCCAAGATTTAGGGGTTGGGTCGAAGCTTGAGAATCAGCCCCAGCATTTT
d_gene: -
abundance: -
len: 20
v_gene: TRBV3-1/TRBV3-2
j_gene: TRBJ1-5

CDR3aa: CASSLGQGSSGANVLTF
CDR3nt: TGTGCCAGCAGCTTGGGACAGGGCTCTTCTGGGGCCAACGTCCTGACTTTC
d_gene: TRBD1
abundance: -
len: 17
v_gene: TRBV5-4
j_gene: TRBJ2-6

CDR3aa: CASSPDRAYNEQFF
CDR3nt: TGCGCCAGCAGCCCGGACAGGGCCTACAATGAGCAGTTCTTC
d_gene: TRBD1
abundance: -
len: 14
v_gene: TRBV5-1
j_gene: TRBJ2-1

CDR3aa: CASSYLGQGMSGAFF
CDR3nt: TGTGCCAGCAGTTACTTGGGACAGGGCATGTCAGGAGCTTTCTTT
d_gene: TRBD1
abundance: -
len: 15
v_gene: TRBV6-5
j_gene: TRBJ1-1

CDR3aa: CASSPHPEGSSYEQYF
CDR3nt: TGTGCCAGCAGCCCCCACCCCGAAGGGAGCTCCTACGAGCAGTACTTC
d_gene: -
abundance: -
len: 16
v_gene: TRBV7-8
j_gene: TRBJ2-7

CDR3aa: CASSASVLYSYEQYF
CDR3nt: TGTGCCAGCAGCGCCTCAGTCCTGTACTCCTACGAGCAGTACTTC
d_gene: -
abundance: once
len: 15
v_gene: TRBV7-2
j_gene: TRBJ2-7

CDR3aa: CASSRTTSYEQYF
CDR3nt: TGTGCCAGCTCCCGAACCACCAGCTACGAGCAGTACTTC
d_gene: -
abundance: -
len: 13
v_gene: TRBV18
j_gene: TRBJ2-7

CDR3aa: CASSGGANYGYTF
CDR3nt: TGTGCCAGCAGTGGGGGAGCTAACTATGGCTACACCTTC
d_gene: -
abundance: -
len: 13
v_gene: TRBV2
j_gene: TRBJ1-2

CDR3aa: CASSPDSAPFTNSPLHF
CDR3nt: TGTGCCAGCAGTCCCGACAGCGCGCCGTTTACTAATTCACCCCTCCACTTT
d_gene: -
abundance: once
len: 17
v_gene: TRBV6-6
j_gene: TRBJ1-6

CDR3aa: CASRPGTGLRNNEKLFF
CDR3nt: TGTGCCAGCAGGCCCGGGACAGGGTTGCGAAATAATGAAAAACTGTTTTTT
d_gene: TRBD1
abundance: -
len: 17
v_gene: TRBV7-9
j_gene: TRBJ1-4

CDR3aa: CASSLWQGASGEKLFF
CDR3nt: TGCGCCAGCAGCTTGTGGCAGGGGGCCTCAGGCGAAAAACTGTTTTTT
d_gene: TRBD1
abundance: -
len: 16
v_gene: TRBV5-1
j_gene: TRBJ1-4

CDR3aa: CASGGGAWTNEQFF
CDR3nt: TGTGCCAGCGGAGGGGGGGCTTGGACGAATGAGCAGTTCTTC
d_gene: -
abundance: once
len: 14
v_gene: TRBV2
j_gene: TRBJ2-1

CDR3aa: CSASRQGYYTF
CDR3nt: TGCAGTGCTAGTCGACAGGGTTACTACACCTTC
d_gene: TRBD1
abundance: few
len: 11
v_gene: TRBV20-1
j_gene: TRBJ1-2

CDR3aa: CASSTGLNGETQYF
CDR3nt: TGCGCCAGCAGCACCGGACTGAATGGAGAGACCCAGTACTTC
d_gene: -
abundance: -
len: 14
v_gene: TRBV5-1
j_gene: TRBJ2-5

CDR3aa: CASSLRGSGYTF
CDR3nt: TGTGCCAGCAGCCTCCGGGGGAGTGGCTACACCTTC
d_gene: -
abundance: -
len: 12
v_gene: TRBV2
j_gene: TRBJ1-2

CDR3aa: CASSVHDSSGNTIYF
CDR3nt: TGTGCCAGCAGCGTTCACGACAGCTCTGGAAACACCATATATTTT
d_gene: -
abundance: -
len: 15
v_gene: TRBV9
j_gene: TRBJ1-3

CDR3aa: CASSQGTWRTSSRYGQYF
CDR3nt: TGTGCCAGCAGCCAAGGGACATGGCGGACTAGCTCTCGCTACGGGCAGTACTTC
d_gene: TRBD2
abundance: -
len: 18
v_gene: TRBV14
j_gene: TRBJ2-7